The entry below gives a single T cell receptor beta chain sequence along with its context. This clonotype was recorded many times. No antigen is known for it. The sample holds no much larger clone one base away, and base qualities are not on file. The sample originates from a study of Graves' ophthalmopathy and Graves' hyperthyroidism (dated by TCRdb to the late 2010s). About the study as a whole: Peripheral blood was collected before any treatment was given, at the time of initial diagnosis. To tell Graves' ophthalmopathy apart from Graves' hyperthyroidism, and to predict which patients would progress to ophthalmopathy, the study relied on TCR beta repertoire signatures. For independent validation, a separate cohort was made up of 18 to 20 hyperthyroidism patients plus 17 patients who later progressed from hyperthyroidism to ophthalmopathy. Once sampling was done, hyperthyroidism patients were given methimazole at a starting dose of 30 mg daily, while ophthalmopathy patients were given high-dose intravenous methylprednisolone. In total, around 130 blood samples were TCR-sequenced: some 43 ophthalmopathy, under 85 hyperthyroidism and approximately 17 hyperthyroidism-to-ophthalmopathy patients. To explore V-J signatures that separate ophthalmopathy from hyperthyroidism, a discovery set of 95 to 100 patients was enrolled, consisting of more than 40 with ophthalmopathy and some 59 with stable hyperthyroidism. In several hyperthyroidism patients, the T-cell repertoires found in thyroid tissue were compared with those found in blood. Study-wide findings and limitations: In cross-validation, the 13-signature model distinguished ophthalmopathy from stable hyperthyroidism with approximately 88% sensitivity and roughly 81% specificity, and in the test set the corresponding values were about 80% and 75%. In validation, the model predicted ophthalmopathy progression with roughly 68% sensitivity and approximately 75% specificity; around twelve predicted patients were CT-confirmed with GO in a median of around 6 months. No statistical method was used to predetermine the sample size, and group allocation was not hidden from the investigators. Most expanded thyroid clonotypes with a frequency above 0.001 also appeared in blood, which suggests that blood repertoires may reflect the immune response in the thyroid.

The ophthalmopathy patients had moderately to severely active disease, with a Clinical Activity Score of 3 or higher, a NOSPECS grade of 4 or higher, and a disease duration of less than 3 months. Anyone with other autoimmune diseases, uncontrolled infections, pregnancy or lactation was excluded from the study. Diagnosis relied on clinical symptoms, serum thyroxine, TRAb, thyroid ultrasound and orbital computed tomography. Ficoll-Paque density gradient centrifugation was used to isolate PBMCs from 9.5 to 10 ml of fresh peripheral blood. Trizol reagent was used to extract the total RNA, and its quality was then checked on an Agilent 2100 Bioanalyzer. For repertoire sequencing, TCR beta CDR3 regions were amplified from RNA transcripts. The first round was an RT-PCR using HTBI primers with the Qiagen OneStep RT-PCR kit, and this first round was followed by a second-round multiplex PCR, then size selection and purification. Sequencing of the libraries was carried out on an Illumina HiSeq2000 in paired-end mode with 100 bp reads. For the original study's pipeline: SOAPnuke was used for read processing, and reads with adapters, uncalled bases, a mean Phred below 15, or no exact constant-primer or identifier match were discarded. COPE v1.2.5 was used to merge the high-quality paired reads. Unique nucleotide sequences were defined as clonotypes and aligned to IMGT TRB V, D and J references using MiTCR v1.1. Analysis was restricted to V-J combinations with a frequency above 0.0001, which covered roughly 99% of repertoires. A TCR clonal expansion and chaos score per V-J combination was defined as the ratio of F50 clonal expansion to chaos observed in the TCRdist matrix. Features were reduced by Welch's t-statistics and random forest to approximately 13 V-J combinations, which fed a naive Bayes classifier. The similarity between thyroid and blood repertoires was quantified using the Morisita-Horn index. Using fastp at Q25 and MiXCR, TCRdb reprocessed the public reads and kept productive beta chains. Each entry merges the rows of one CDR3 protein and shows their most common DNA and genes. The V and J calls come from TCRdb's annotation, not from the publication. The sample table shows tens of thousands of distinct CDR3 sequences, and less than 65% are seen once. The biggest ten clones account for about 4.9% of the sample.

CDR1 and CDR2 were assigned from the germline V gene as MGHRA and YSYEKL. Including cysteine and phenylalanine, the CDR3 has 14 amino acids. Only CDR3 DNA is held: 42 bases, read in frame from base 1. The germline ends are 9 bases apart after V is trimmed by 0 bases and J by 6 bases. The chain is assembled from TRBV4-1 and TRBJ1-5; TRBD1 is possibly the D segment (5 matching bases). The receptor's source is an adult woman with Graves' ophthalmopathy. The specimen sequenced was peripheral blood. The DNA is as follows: TGCGCCAGCAGCCAAGACGCGGGGCGTCAGCCCCAGCATTTT. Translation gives CASSQDAGRQPQHF.